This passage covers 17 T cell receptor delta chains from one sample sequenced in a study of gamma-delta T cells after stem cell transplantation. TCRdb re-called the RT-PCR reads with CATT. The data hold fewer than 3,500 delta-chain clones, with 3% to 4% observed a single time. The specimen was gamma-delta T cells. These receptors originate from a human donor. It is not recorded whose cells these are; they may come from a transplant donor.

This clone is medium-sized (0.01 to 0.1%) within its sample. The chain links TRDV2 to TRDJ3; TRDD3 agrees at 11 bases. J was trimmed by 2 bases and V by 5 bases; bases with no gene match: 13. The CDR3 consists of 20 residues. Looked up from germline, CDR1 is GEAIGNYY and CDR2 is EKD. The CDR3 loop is CACGTGTGGYATWDTRQMFF. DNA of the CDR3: TGTGCCTGTGGCACGGGTACTGGGGGATATGCCACCTGGGACACCCGACAGATGTTTTTC.

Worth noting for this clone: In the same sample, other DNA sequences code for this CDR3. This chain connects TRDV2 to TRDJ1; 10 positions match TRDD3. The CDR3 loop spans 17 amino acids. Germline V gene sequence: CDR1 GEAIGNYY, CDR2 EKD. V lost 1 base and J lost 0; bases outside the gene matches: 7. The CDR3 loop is CACDTLVLGDHTDKLIF. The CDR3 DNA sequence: TGTGCCTGTGACACTTTAGTACTGGGGGATCACACCGATAAACTCATCTTT.

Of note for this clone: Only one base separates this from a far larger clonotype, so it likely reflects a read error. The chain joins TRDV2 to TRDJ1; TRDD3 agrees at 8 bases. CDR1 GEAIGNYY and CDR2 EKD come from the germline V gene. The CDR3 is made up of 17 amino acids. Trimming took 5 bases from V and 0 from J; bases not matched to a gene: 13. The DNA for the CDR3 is TGTGCCTGTGCCCATTTGGTGGGGGATGCATACACCGATAAACTCATCTTT. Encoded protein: CACAHLVGDAYTDKLIF.

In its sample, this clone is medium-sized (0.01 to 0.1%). CDR3 sequence reads: CACDTVGADKNTDKLIF. In DNA form, the CDR3 reads TGTGCCTGTGACACAGTAGGGGCTGATAAGAACACCGATAAACTCATCTTT. J is TRDJ1 and V is TRDV2; no clear D. The V gene's germline CDR1 is GEAIGNYY and CDR2 EKD. The CDR3 runs to 17 residues. The germline V and J ends were trimmed by 1 base and 0 bases, with 17 bases remaining between them.

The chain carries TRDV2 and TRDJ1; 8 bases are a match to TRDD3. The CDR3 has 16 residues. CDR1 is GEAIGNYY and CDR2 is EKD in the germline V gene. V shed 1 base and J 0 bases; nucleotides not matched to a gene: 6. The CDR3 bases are TGTGCCTGTGACACTCTACTGGGGGCGTACACCGATAAACTCATCTTT. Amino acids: CACDTLLGAYTDKLIF.

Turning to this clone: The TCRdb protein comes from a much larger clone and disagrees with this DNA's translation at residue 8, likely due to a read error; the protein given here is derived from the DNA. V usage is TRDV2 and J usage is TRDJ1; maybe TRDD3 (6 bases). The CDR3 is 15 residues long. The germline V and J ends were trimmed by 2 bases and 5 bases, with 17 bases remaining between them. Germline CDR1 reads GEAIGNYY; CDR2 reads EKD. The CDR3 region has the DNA TGTGCCTGTGACATCGTGGGGGCTACGGGTGATAAACTCATCTTT. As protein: CACDIVGATGDKLIF.

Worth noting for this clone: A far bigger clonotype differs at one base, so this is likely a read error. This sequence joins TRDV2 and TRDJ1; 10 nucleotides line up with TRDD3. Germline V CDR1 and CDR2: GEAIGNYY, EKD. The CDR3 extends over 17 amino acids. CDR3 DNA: TGTGCCTGTGACACCGTTGGGGGATACCAGTACACCGATAAACTCACCTTT. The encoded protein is CACDTVGGYQYTDKLTF.

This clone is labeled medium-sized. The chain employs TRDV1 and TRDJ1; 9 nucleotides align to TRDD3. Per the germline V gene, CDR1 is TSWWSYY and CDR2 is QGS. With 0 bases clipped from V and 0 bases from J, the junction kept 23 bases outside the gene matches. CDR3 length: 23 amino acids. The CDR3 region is CALGELQPQSTGGTPPYTDKLIF. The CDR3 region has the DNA TGTGCTCTTGGGGAACTCCAGCCTCAAAGTACTGGGGGAACACCGCCGTACACCGATAAACTCATCTTT.

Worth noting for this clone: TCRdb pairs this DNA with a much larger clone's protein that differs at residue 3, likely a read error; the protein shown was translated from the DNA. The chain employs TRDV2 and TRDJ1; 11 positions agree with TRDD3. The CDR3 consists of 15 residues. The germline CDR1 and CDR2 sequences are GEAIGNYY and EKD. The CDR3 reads CARDSLSGGYHKLIF. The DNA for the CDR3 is TGTGCCCGTGACTCCTTGTCTGGGGGATACCATAAACTCATCTTT.

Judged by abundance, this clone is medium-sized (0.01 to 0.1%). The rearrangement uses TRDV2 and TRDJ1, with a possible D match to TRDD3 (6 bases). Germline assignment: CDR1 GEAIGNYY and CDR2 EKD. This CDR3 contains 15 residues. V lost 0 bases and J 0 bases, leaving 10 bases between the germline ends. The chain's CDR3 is CACDTLGLNTDKLIF. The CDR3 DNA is TGTGCCTGTGACACCCTGGGGCTAAACACCGATAAACTCATCTTT.

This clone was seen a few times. CDR3 in DNA: TGTGCTCTTGGGCCCTCCCCCGTTGTGGGGGATTCCCCCGATAAACTCATCTTT. This codes for CALGPSPVVGDSPDKLIF. The chain has TRDV1 and TRDJ1; 8 positions match TRDD3. Unmatched junction bases numbered 17, after V lost 5 bases and J lost 3 bases. CDR3 size: 18 residues. In germline, CDR1 is TSWWSYY, CDR2 QGS.

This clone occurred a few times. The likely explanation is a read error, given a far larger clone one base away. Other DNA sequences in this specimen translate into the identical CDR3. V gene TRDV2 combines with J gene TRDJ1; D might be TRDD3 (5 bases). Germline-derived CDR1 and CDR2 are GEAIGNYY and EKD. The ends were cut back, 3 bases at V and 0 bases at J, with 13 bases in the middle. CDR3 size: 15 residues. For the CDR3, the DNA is TGTGCCTGTGACCGACTAGGGGAGAACACCGATAAACTCATCTTT. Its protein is CACDRLGENTDKLIF.

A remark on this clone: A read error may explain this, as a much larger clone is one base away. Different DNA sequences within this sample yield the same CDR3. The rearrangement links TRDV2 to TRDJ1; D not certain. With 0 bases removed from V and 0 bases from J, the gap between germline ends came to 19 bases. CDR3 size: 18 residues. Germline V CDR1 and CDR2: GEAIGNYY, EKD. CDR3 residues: CACDTIGNGGPDTDKLIF. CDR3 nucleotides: TGTGCCTGTGACACCATCGGCAATGGAGGCCCGGACACCGATAAACTCATCTTT.

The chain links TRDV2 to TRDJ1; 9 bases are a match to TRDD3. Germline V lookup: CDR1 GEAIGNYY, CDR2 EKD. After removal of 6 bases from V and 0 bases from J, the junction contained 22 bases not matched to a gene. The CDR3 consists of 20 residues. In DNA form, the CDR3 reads TGTGCCTGTTCCCGTATCGGGGGATACCGGCCCCCCTCGTACACCGATAAACTCATCTTT. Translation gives CACSRIGGYRPPSYTDKLIF.

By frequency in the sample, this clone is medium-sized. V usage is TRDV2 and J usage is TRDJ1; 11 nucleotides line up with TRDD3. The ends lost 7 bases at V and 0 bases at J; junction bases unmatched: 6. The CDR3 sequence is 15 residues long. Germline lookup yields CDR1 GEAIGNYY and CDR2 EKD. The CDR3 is CACHSLGDNTDKLIF. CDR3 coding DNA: TGTGCCTGCCACTCACTGGGGGATAACACCGATAAACTCATCTTT.

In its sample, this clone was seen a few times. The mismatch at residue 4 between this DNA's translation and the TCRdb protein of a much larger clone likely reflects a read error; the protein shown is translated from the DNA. The CDR3 DNA sequence: TGTGCCTGTGGCACTGTTGCTGGGGGATACCCCTTTAACACCGATAAACTCATCTTT. Translation gives CACGTVAGGYPFNTDKLIF. The chain links TRDV2 to TRDJ1, with TRDD3 matching over 11 bases. The junction had 16 bases not matched to a gene; V was cut back by 5 bases and J by 0 bases. Germline V CDR1 and CDR2: GEAIGNYY, EKD. The CDR3 loop spans 19 amino acids.

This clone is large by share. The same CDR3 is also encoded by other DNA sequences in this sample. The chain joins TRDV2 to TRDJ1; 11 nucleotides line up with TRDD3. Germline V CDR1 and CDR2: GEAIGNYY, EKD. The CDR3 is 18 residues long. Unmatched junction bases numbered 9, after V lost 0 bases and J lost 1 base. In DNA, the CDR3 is TGTGCCTGTGACACCCTAGGGCTGGGGGATACCCTCACCGATAAACTCATCTTT. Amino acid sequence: CACDTLGLGDTLTDKLIF.